The 24 T cell receptor beta chains in this list originate from one sample, sequenced in a study of T cell responses to AZD1222 COVID-19 vaccine. Measured with immunoSEQ multiplex PCR; TCRdb has only the in-frame clones, and not every one. The sample carries tens of thousands of clones, around 90% recorded once. Sequenced here: peripheral blood, sampled on day 0 of AZD1222 vaccination. These TCRs come from an adult in good health.

The chain uses TRBV6-4 and TRBJ2-7; D might be TRBD1 (6 bases). The CDR3 loop spans 15 amino acids. V lost 0 bases and J lost 2, with 11 bases in between. CDR1 and CDR2 (germline): MRHNA, SNTAGT. CDR3 sequence (DNA): TGTGCCAGCAGTGACTCGTCAGGACAGCCCTACGAGCAGTACTTC. Its protein is CASSDSSGQPYEQYF.

The chain couples TRBV30 to TRBJ1-6, with TRBD1 matching over 11 bases. The length of the CDR3 is 15 residues. Germline CDR1 and CDR2: GTSNPN and SVGIG (reference sequence). The junction had 3 bases not matched to a gene; V was cut back by 0 bases and J by 8 bases. The CDR3 coding sequence is TGTGCCTGGAGTGTACGGGGACAGGGGGATTCACCCCTCCACTTT. This encodes CAWSVRGQGDSPLHF.

This rearrangement joins TRBV2 to TRBJ1-2, with 7 bases matching TRBD1. Looked up from germline, CDR1 is SNHLY and CDR2 is FYNNEI. J lost 4 bases, V lost 6 bases, and 5 bases had no gene match. The CDR3 has 13 residues. CDR3 bases: TGTGCCAGCAGGGACTCAGGGGGCTATGGCTACACCTTC. Its translation is CASRDSGGYGYTF.

This chain joins TRBV5-1 and TRBJ1-1, with D unresolved. The CDR3 length is 15 residues. Germline CDR1 SGHRS, CDR2 YFSETQ. V shed 3 bases and J shed 0 bases, with 12 bases lying between them. CDR3 sequence: CASSWSAHMNTEAFF. CDR3 coding DNA: TGCGCCAGCAGCTGGAGCGCCCACATGAACACTGAAGCTTTCTTT.

This chain links TRBV6-5 with TRBJ1-3; TRBD1 matches 8 bases. The CDR3 runs to 14 residues. Trimming removed 5 bases from V and 6 bases from J; junction bases left unmatched: 6. In germline, CDR1 is MNHEY, CDR2 SVGAGI. CDR3 in DNA: TGTGCCAGCAGTCGAGGACAGGGAGAAAACACCATATATTTT. This sequence encodes CASSRGQGENTIYF.

This clone was observed a handful of times. The chain joins TRBV10-1 to TRBJ1-1; D unresolved. This CDR3 is built from 13 residues. With 2 bases removed from V and 4 bases from J, the gap between germline ends came to 8 bases. CDR1 is WNHNN and CDR2 is SYGVQD in the germline V gene (reference sequence). CDR3 sequence: CASSEGFFTEAFF. CDR3 bases: TGCGCCAGCAGTGAGGGGTTTTTCACTGAAGCTTTCTTT.

This clone was seen once. The chain is built from TRBV5-5 and TRBJ2-3; D not resolved. Germline V gene lookup returns CDR1 SGHKS and CDR2 YYEKEE (reference sequence). The CDR3 is 12 amino acids. Trimming removed 1 base at V and 3 bases at J, with 3 bases between. The CDR3 reads CASSLYTDTQYF. CDR3 in DNA: TGTGCCAGCAGCTTGTATACAGATACGCAGTATTTT.

The V gene is TRBV19, the J gene TRBJ2-1, with D unresolved. The CDR3 contains 13 residues. From germline, CDR1 is LNHDA and CDR2 SQIVND (reference sequence). Trimming stripped 9 bases from V and 0 bases from J, with 9 bases between. The CDR3 nucleotides are TGTGCCAGCTCCTGGGACTCCTACAATGAGCAGTTCTTC. This codes for CASSWDSYNEQFF.

This chain connects TRBV7-9 to TRBJ2-3; the match to TRBD1 covers 7 bases. The length of the CDR3 is 18 residues. The V and J ends lost 5 bases and 3 bases, in that order; junction bases with no gene match: 17. Germline V gives CDR1 SEHNR, CDR2 FQNEAQ (reference sequence). This CDR3 reads CASSIPTTGIRSTDTQYF. The CDR3 DNA sequence: TGTGCCAGCAGCATACCAACGACAGGGATAAGGTCGACAGATACGCAGTATTTT.

Of note for this clone: An end of the junction does not agree with germline; a read error may underlie this. The CDR3 sequence: CASSLSPGASDEQYF. CDR3 sequence (DNA): TGTGCCAGCAGCTTATCGCCGGGGGCCTCCGACGAGCAGTACTTC. The chain couples TRBV7-2 to TRBJ2-7; D tentatively fits TRBD1 or TRBD2 (6 bases each). The CDR3 contains 15 residues. Germline V gene sequence: CDR1 SGHTA, CDR2 FQGNSA.

CDR3 nucleotides: TGTGCCAGCTCACCGGGACAGGGGGCAGCTAACTATGGCTACACCTTC. It translates to CASSPGQGAANYGYTF. The chain links TRBV18 to TRBJ1-2; 12 nucleotides align to TRBD1. The V gene's germline CDR1 is KGHSH and CDR2 LQKENI. This CDR3 is built from 16 residues. V shed 3 bases and J 0 bases; nucleotides not matched to a gene: 2.

The gene calls are TRBV19 and TRBJ1-3, with D unclear. CDR3 length equals 14 residues. Between the trimmed V and J ends, which lost 4 bases and 4 bases, there was a span of 11 bases. The germline V gene has CDR1 LNHDA and CDR2 SQIVND (reference sequence). This chain's CDR3 is CASSTTIWGNTIYF. The CDR3 DNA sequence: TGTGCCAGTAGTACGACAATCTGGGGAAACACCATATATTTT.

The chain couples TRBV13 to TRBJ2-5; 9 bases are shared with TRBD1. The CDR3 runs to 15 residues. Germline CDR1 PRHDT, CDR2 FYEKMQ (reference sequence). V shed 5 bases, J shed 1 base, and the junction held 5 bases outside the gene matches. The chain's CDR3 is CASSQKTGGQETQYF. The CDR3 nucleotides read TGTGCCAGCAGCCAAAAGACAGGGGGCCAAGAGACCCAGTACTTC.

This clone has only one observation. The rearrangement uses TRBV18 and TRBJ1-6; 10 positions match TRBD1. After removal of 5 bases from V and 4 bases from J, the junction contained 8 bases not matched to a gene. CDR1 is KGHSH and CDR2 is LQKENI in the germline V gene. The CDR3 totals 17 residues. Written as DNA, the CDR3 is TGTGCCAGCTCATGGACAGGGGGAAAGGGGTATAATTCACCCCTCCACTTT. Translated: CASSWTGGKGYNSPLHF.

The count of this clone is one. The genes are TRBV19 and TRBJ2-7, with TRBD1 as a possible D gene (5 bases). Germline CDR1 LNHDA, CDR2 SQIVND (reference sequence). The ends were cut back, 5 bases at V and 0 bases at J, with 14 bases in the middle. The CDR3 covers 15 residues. The CDR3 DNA reads TGTGCCAGTAGTGTTCCAGGGTCCCTCTCCTACGAGCAGTACTTC. It yields the protein CASSVPGSLSYEQYF.

This clone was detected only a few times. The V and J genes are TRBV11-2 and TRBJ2-3; 15 bases fit TRBD2. Germline V gene data show CDR1 as SGHAT and CDR2 as FQNNGV. The CDR3 covers 16 residues. The J segment lost 8 bases and the V segment lost 4 bases, leaving 7 bases of the junction unmatched. The chain's CDR3 is CASSSGLAGGPATQYF. The CDR3 region has the DNA TGTGCCAGCAGCTCCGGACTAGCGGGAGGGCCTGCTACGCAGTATTTT.

This clone is a singleton in its sample. The chain has TRBV2 and TRBJ2-2; no clear D. Per germline, CDR1 SNHLY and CDR2 FYNNEI. CDR3 length: 12 residues. The V and J ends lost 2 bases and 8 bases respectively, with 6 bases between them. CDR3 residues: CASSEKRGELFF. For the CDR3, the DNA is TGTGCCAGCAGTGAAAAAAGGGGGGAGCTGTTTTTT.

This clone came up a few times. J is TRBJ1-2 and V is TRBV3-1 (or the pseudogene TRBV3-2); D perhaps matches TRBD1 (5 bases). This CDR3 comprises 15 residues. CDR1 LGHDT and CDR2 YNNKEL come from the germline V gene (reference sequence). The germline V and J ends were trimmed by 4 bases and 4 bases, with 16 bases remaining between them. The CDR3 loop is CASSPTDGQGYGYTF. The CDR3 DNA reads TGTGCCAGCAGCCCTACCGATGGGCAGGGCTATGGCTACACCTTC.

The rearrangement uses TRBV7-2 and TRBJ1-4; the match to TRBD1 covers 8 bases. The CDR3 has 18 amino acids. The J segment lost 0 bases and the V segment lost 5 bases, leaving 11 bases of the junction unmatched. Per germline, CDR1 SGHTA and CDR2 FQGNSA. The CDR3 reads CASSPGQDSTATNEKLFF. CDR3 nucleotide sequence: TGTGCCAGCAGCCCGGGACAGGACTCAACTGCAACTAATGAAAAACTGTTTTTT.

The J gene is TRBJ1-4, the V gene TRBV19; 8 positions match TRBD1. The junction had 5 bases not matched to a gene; V was cut back by 3 bases and J by 2 bases. The CDR3 contains 16 residues. The germline CDR1 and CDR2 sequences are LNHDA and SQIVND (reference sequence). CDR3 sequence: CASSMTGEGTNEKLFF. CDR3 in DNA: TGTGCCAGTAGTATGACAGGGGAAGGGACTAATGAAAAACTGTTTTTT. The full variable domain, completed using reference TRBV19 and TRBJ1-4, is DGGITQSPKYLFRKEGQNVTLSCEQNLNHDAMYWYRQDPGQGLRLIYYSQIVNDFQKGDIAEGYSVSREKKESFPLTVTSAQKNPTAFYLCASSMTGEGTNEKLFFGSGTQLSVL.

This clone has a handful of counts. The genes are TRBV9 and TRBJ1-2, with D perhaps TRBD1 (5 bases). CDR1 SGDLS and CDR2 YYNGEE come from the germline V gene. The CDR3 length is 16 residues. V shed 3 bases and J shed 3 bases, with 18 bases lying between them. CDR3 sequence: CASSGHPDIPDYGYTF. As DNA, the CDR3 is TGTGCCAGCAGCGGGCACCCGGACATTCCCGACTATGGCTACACCTTC.

The chain has TRBV6-2 or TRBV6-3 and TRBJ2-1, with 12 nucleotides matching TRBD2. Germline assignment: CDR1 MNHEY and CDR2 SVGEGT. This CDR3 spans 14 amino acids. V gave up 4 bases and J gave up 7 bases; unmatched junction bases: 2. The CDR3: CASSSSGGANEQFF. CDR3 coding DNA: TGTGCCAGCAGTTCTAGCGGGGGGGCAAATGAGCAGTTCTTC.

The chain employs TRBV5-6 and TRBJ2-5, with D perhaps TRBD2 (5 bases). The CDR3 sequence is 15 residues long. V lost 2 bases, J lost 3 bases, and 14 bases lay in between. CDR1 is SGHDT and CDR2 is YYEEEE in the germline V gene. CDR3 nucleotides: TGTGCCAGCAGCTTTTTAGAGGGTACGAAAGAGACCCAGTACTTC. Encoded protein: CASSFLEGTKETQYF. The variable domain in full, completed from reference TRBV5-6 and TRBJ2-5, reads DAGVTQSPTHLIKTRGQQVTLRCSPKSGHDTVSWYQQALGQGPQFIFQYYEEEERQRGNFPDRFSGHQFPNYSSELNVNALLLGDSALYLCASSFLEGTKETQYFGPGTRLLVL.

The chain is built from TRBV6-5 and TRBJ2-5; D might be TRBD1 (6 bases). Germline CDR1 reads MNHEY; CDR2 reads SVGAGI. The CDR3 consists of 14 residues. Trimming shortened V by 6 bases and J by 6 bases, and 17 bases separated the two germline ends. The chain's CDR3 is CASSVERDTKTQYF. CDR3 coding DNA: TGTGCCAGCAGCGTAGAAAGGGACACAAAGACCCAGTACTTC.